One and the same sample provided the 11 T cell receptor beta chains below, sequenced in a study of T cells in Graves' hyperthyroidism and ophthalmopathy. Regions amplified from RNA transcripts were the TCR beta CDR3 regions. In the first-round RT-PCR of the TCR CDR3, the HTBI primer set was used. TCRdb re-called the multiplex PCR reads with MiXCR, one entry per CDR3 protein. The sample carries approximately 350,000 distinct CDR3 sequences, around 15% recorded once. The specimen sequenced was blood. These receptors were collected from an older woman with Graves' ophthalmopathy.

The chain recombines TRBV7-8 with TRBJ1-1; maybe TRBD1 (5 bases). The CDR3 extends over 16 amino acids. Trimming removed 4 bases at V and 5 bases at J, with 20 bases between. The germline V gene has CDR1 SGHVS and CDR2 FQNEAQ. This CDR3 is CASSSPRGQIRTEAFF. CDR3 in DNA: TGTGCCAGCAGCTCCCCTCGGGGCCAGATTAGGACTGAAGCTTTCTTT. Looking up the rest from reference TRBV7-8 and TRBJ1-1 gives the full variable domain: GAGVSQSPRYKVAKRGQDVALRCDPISGHVSLFWYQQALGQGPEFLTYFQNEAQLDKSGLPSDRFFAERPEGSVSTLKIQRTQQEDSAVYLCASSSPRGQIRTEAFFGQGTRLTVV.

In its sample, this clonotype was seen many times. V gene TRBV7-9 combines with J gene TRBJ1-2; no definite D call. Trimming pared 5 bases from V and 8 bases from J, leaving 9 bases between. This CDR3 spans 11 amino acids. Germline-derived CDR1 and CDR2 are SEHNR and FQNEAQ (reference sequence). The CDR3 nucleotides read TGTGCCAGCAGCGACGATTGGGGCTACACCTTC. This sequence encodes CASSDDWGYTF.

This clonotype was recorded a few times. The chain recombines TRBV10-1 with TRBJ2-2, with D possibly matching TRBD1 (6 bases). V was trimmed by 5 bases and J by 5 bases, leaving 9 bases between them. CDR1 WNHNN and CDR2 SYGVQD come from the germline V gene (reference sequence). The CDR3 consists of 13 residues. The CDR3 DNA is TGCGCCAGCAGTTACAGGGAGACCGGGGAGCTGTTTTTT. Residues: CASSYRETGELFF.

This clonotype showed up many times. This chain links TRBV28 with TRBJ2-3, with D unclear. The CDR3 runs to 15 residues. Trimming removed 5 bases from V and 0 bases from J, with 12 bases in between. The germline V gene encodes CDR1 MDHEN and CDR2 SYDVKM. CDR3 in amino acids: CASSRQPTSTDTQYF. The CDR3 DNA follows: TGTGCCAGCAGTCGCCAACCTACTAGCACAGATACGCAGTATTTT.

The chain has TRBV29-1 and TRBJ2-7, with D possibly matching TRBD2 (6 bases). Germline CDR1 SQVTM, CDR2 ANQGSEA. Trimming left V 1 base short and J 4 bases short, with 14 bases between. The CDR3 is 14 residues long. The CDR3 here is CSVEAGVVGYEQYF. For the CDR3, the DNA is TGCAGCGTTGAAGCGGGGGTTGTTGGTTACGAGCAGTACTTC.

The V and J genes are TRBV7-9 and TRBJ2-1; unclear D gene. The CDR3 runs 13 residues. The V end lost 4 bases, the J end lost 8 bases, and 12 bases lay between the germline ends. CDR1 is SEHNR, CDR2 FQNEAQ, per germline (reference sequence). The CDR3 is CASSSMILHEQFF. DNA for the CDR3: TGTGCCAGCAGCTCGATGATTTTACATGAGCAGTTCTTC.

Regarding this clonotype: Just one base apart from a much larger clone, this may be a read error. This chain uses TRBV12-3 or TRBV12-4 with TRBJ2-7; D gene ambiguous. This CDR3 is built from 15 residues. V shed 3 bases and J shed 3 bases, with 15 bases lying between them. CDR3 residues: CASSFDTEAYYEQYF. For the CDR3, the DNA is TGTGCCAGCAGTTTTGATACCGAGGCCTACTACGAGCAGTACTTC.

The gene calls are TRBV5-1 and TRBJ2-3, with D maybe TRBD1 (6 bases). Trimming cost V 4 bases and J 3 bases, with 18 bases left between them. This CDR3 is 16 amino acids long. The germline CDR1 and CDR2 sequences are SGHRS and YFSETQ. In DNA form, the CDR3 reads TGCGCCAGCAGCAACTACCTAACAGGGCGTACAGATACGCAGTATTTT. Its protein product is CASSNYLTGRTDTQYF.

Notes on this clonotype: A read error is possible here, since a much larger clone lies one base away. The CDR3 DNA is TGTGCCAGCAGCCGACCGGGACAGGGATACAATGAGCAGTTCTTC. Its translation is CASSRPGQGYNEQFF. The chain joins TRBV27 to TRBJ2-1; 9 nucleotides line up with TRBD1. The CDR3 is 15 residues long. Germline V lookup: CDR1 MNHEY, CDR2 SMNVEV (reference sequence). Trimming removed 6 bases from V and 4 bases from J; junction bases left unmatched: 7.

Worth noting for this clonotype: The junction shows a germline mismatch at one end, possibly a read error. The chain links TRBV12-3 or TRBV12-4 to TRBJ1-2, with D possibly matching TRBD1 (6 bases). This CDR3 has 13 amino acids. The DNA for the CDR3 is TGTGCCAGCACCTACAGGGAGCTCTATGGCCACACCTTC. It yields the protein CASTYRELYGHTF.

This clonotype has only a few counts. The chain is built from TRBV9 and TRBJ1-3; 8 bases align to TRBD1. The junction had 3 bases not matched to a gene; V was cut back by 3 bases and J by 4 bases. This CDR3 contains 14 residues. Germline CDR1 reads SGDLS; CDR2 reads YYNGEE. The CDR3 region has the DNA TGTGCCAGCAGCGATGGGGACAGGGGAAACACCATATATTTT. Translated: CASSDGDRGNTIYF.